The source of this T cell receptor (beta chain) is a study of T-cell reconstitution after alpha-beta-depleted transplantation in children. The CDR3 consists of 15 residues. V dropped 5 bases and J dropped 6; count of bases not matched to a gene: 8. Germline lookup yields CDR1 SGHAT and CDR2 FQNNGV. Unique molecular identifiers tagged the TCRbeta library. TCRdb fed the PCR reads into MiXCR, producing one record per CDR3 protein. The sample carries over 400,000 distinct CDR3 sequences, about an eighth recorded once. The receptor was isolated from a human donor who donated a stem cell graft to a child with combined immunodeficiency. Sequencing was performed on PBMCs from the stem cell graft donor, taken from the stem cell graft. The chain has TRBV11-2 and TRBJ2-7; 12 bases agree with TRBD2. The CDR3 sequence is CASSLTSGGLGEQYF. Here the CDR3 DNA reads TGTGCCAGCAGCCTCACTAGCGGGGGGCTCGGCGAGCAGTACTTC.